This passage covers 21 T cell receptor beta chains from one sample sequenced in a study of control samples from healthy donors and cancer patients. Libraries were prepared by immunoSEQ multiplex PCR; TCRdb keeps only in-frame clonotypes and omits some of them. The profile shows about 180,000 clones, 85% to 95% of them singletons. The sequenced sample was blood. Every receptor here comes from a man aged 30 to 45 in good health.

This clone occurred once. The V and J genes are TRBV11-2 and TRBJ1-2; D call uncertain. Germline loops: CDR1 SGHAT, CDR2 FQNNGV. The CDR3 has 15 amino acids. Trimming pared 1 base from V and 2 bases from J, leaving 11 bases between. The CDR3 coding sequence is TGTGCCAGCAGCTTAGGATTAGCGACCAACTATGGCTACACCTTC. Translating gives CASSLGLATNYGYTF.

V and J are TRBV7-2 and TRBJ1-2, with TRBD1 identical over 8 bases. Losses at the gene ends were 6 bases for V and 8 bases for J; bases not matched to a gene: 11. Germline V lookup: CDR1 SGHTA, CDR2 FQGNSA. The CDR3 totals 14 residues. CDR3 protein: CASRAGGGEIGYTF. CDR3 sequence (DNA): TGTGCCAGCAGAGCAGGGGGCGGGGAAATCGGCTACACCTTC.

This sequence joins TRBV7-2 and TRBJ2-3; 8 nucleotides agree with TRBD2. Germline CDR1 is SGHTA and CDR2 is FQGNSA. Trimming removed 0 bases from V and 5 bases from J; junction bases left unmatched: 7. This CDR3 is built from 16 residues. CDR3 coding DNA: TGTGCCAGCAGCTTAGCGGGACGGGGGGGCCGAGATACGCAGTATTTT. Translation: CASSLAGRGGRDTQYF.

This chain uses TRBV7-9 with TRBJ2-7; unclear D gene. Germline V gene data show CDR1 as SEHNR and CDR2 as FQNEAQ (reference sequence). Trimming left V 5 bases short and J 2 bases short, with 4 bases between. This CDR3 has 11 residues. The CDR3 nucleotides are TGTGCCAGCAGCCCTGCCTACGAGCAGTACTTC. Translated: CASSPAYEQYF.

The CDR3 is CASSSAAGYGYTF. The CDR3 nucleotides read TGTGCCAGCAGCTCAGCTGCGGGCTATGGCTACACCTTC. V gene TRBV7-9 combines with J gene TRBJ1-2; D gene ambiguous. CDR1 is SEHNR and CDR2 is FQNEAQ in the germline V gene (reference sequence). This CDR3 has 13 residues. Trimming pared 4 bases from V and 4 bases from J, leaving 10 bases between.

The chain recombines TRBV7-2 with TRBJ1-6, with a weak D call TRBD1 (5 bases). Germline-derived CDR1 and CDR2 are SGHTA and FQGNSA. CDR3 length equals 17 residues. Trimming cost V 5 bases and J 5 bases, with 19 bases left between them. Written as DNA, the CDR3 is TGTGCCAGCAGCCCAGCAAACGGGGGATTGCATAATTCACCCCTCCACTTT. Translated: CASSPANGGLHNSPLHF.

The chain couples TRBV27 to TRBJ1-1, with TRBD1 matching 7 bases. The CDR3 sequence is 14 residues long. Germline CDR1 and CDR2: MNHEY and SMNVEV (reference sequence). V dropped 4 bases and J dropped 2; count of bases not matched to a gene: 4. The chain's CDR3 is CASSSTGPNTEAFF. The DNA of the CDR3 is TGTGCCAGCAGTTCGACAGGGCCAAACACTGAAGCTTTCTTT.

The chain is built from TRBV5-1 and TRBJ2-2, with 9 nucleotides matching TRBD1. Trimming removed 5 bases from V and 4 bases from J; junction bases left unmatched: 3. The CDR3 spans 14 residues. The germline V gene encodes CDR1 SGHRS and CDR2 YFSETQ. This CDR3 is CASRTTGGTGELFF. CDR3 DNA sequence: TGCGCCAGCAGGACGACAGGGGGCACCGGGGAGCTGTTTTTT.

In this sample, this clone turned up once. V is TRBV11-2 and J is TRBJ2-7, with D perhaps assigned TRBD1 or TRBD2 (5 bases each). Germline CDR1 SGHAT, CDR2 FQNNGV. V was cut by 8 bases and J by 6 bases, with 14 bases left in between. The CDR3 is 12 residues long. The CDR3 reads CASSPGTPEQYF. CDR3 in DNA: TGTGCCAGCTCCCCAGGGACCCCCGAGCAGTACTTC.

The V and J genes are TRBV27 and TRBJ1-1; D is unresolved. This CDR3 spans 13 amino acids. Germline V gene data show CDR1 as MNHEY and CDR2 as SMNVEV (reference sequence). V was shortened by 5 bases and J by 4 bases, with 11 bases between the two germline ends. The CDR3 spells CASSMPGGTEAFF. CDR3 bases: TGTGCCAGCAGTATGCCGGGCGGCACTGAAGCTTTCTTT.

The chain employs TRBV3-1 (or the pseudogene TRBV3-2) and TRBJ2-5; the match to TRBD2 covers 8 bases. Germline values: CDR1 LGHDT, CDR2 YNNKEL (reference sequence). V lost 5 bases, J lost 4 bases, and 3 bases stayed unmatched. CDR3 size: 13 residues. The CDR3 DNA reads as TGTGCCAGCAGCTTAGCGGGGCGAGAGACCCAGTACTTC. This translates into CASSLAGRETQYF.

The rearrangement links TRBV27 to TRBJ2-7; 7 bases line up with TRBD1. J was trimmed by 3 bases and V by 0 bases; bases with no gene match: 8. This CDR3 region has 16 residues. The germline CDR1 and CDR2 sequences are MNHEY and SMNVEV (reference sequence). The DNA of the CDR3 is TGTGCCAGCAGTTTATCGACAGGGAGAGGGATCTACGAGCAGTACTTC. Its protein product is CASSLSTGRGIYEQYF.

The V and J genes are TRBV18 and TRBJ2-2; D remains ambiguous. Germline values: CDR1 KGHSH, CDR2 LQKENI. Between the trimmed V and J ends, which lost 2 bases and 2 bases, there was a span of 6 bases. The CDR3 loop spans 14 amino acids. This CDR3 is CASSPGRNTGELFF. The CDR3 coding sequence is TGTGCCAGCTCACCAGGACGTAACACCGGGGAGCTGTTTTTT.

The rearrangement links TRBV27 to TRBJ1-3; no clear D. Germline V CDR1 and CDR2: MNHEY, SMNVEV (reference sequence). CDR3 length: 15 amino acids. The germline V and J ends were trimmed by 2 bases and 0 bases, with 8 bases remaining between them. CDR3 nucleotide sequence: TGTGCCAGCAGTTTAAGCGGGAGCTCTGGAAACACCATATATTTT. Amino acid sequence: CASSLSGSSGNTIYF.

The V gene is TRBV11-3, the J gene TRBJ1-1; maybe TRBD1 (6 bases). Between the trimmed V and J ends, which lost 4 bases and 5 bases, there was a span of 14 bases. The CDR3 sequence is 14 residues long. Germline V lookup: CDR1 SGHNT, CDR2 YENEEA. CDR3 sequence: CASSCGQFMTEAFF. CDR3 bases: TGTGCCAGCAGCTGCGGACAGTTTATGACTGAAGCTTTCTTT.

V gene TRBV18 combines with J gene TRBJ1-2, with 7 nucleotides matching TRBD1. V shed 1 base, J shed 4 bases, and the junction held 6 bases outside the gene matches. In germline, CDR1 is KGHSH, CDR2 LQKENI. The CDR3 spans 15 residues. The DNA for the CDR3 is TGTGCCAGCTCACCACAATCGGGACAGAGCTATGGCTACACCTTC. Translation: CASSPQSGQSYGYTF.

V is TRBV11-2 and J is TRBJ2-7, with 8 bases fitting TRBD1. Germline-derived CDR1 and CDR2 are SGHAT and FQNNGV. The CDR3 extends over 15 amino acids. V shed 5 bases, J shed 2 bases, and the junction held 8 bases outside the gene matches. CDR3 sequence: CASSRSRDRPYEQYF. The CDR3 DNA reads TGTGCCAGCAGCCGCTCCCGGGACAGGCCCTACGAGCAGTACTTC.

This clone was detected once. The chain is built from TRBV10-3 and TRBJ1-2, with D hard to call. From germline, CDR1 is ENHRY and CDR2 SYGVKD. This CDR3 is 13 amino acids long. Trimming left V 3 bases short and J 6 bases short, with 11 bases between. The CDR3 DNA follows: TGTGCCATCAGTGACTCTAGAAGCGATGGCTACACCTTC. It translates to CAISDSRSDGYTF.

V gene TRBV7-2 combines with J gene TRBJ1-2; a weak D match, TRBD1 (6 bases). The V gene lost 5 bases and the J gene lost 8 bases, with 12 bases spanning the gap. The germline V gene has CDR1 SGHTA and CDR2 FQGNSA. This CDR3 has 12 amino acids. The CDR3 sequence: CASSLGQSGYTF. As DNA, the CDR3 is TGTGCCAGCAGCCTCGGACAGTCAGGCTACACCTTC.

The chain recombines TRBV7-2 with TRBJ1-5; D is ambiguous. Trimming pared 1 base from V and 5 bases from J, leaving 6 bases between. CDR1 is SGHTA, CDR2 FQGNSA, per germline. CDR3 length equals 13 residues. DNA of the CDR3: TGTGCCAGCAGCTTAGGTGTTCATCAGCCCCAGCATTTT. As protein: CASSLGVHQPQHF.

J is TRBJ2-7 and V is TRBV19, with D uncertain. Trimming cost V 3 bases and J 3 bases, with 15 bases left between them. This CDR3 contains 15 residues. Germline V CDR1 and CDR2: LNHDA, SQIVND (reference sequence). CDR3 region: CASSISRGPLYEQYF. CDR3 nucleotides: TGTGCCAGTAGTATTTCGAGAGGCCCTCTCTACGAGCAGTACTTC.